The clone carrying this TCR beta chain was seen ten or more times. What it binds is unknown. Combining iRepertoire HTBI primers with Arm-PCR of CDR3 regions, the authors built TCR beta libraries. From the multiplex PCR reads, TCRdb called clonotypes with MiXCR, one entry per CDR3 protein. The profile shows 250,000 to 300,000 distinct CDR3 sequences, under 20% of them singletons. These data come from a study of regulatory T cells in long-lasting Graves disease. This CDR3 has 16 amino acids. The germline CDR1 and CDR2 sequences are MNHNS and SASEGT. V shed 5 bases and J shed 7 bases, with 23 bases lying between them. Study-wide points: Between persistent patients, a few thousand public clonotypes were shared, exceeding the approximately 870 shared between new patients.

Time point defined: newly diagnosed GD, antithyroid drugs for less than 3 months. Making the TCR library involved RNA that had been extracted from PBMCs. The data also belong to a second study, concerning T cells in Graves' hyperthyroidism and ophthalmopathy.

The material was peripheral blood mononuclear cells (PBMCs), obtained at new diagnosis, from a patient treated with antithyroid drugs. The chain recombines TRBV6-1 with TRBJ1-2, with D tentatively TRBD1 (6 bases). The receptor's source is a woman aged 25 to 39 with Graves disease. The CDR3 loop reads CASSPIEAGARSGYTF. The DNA of the CDR3 is TGTGCCAGCAGTCCGATCGAGGCGGGGGCGAGAAGTGGCTACACCTTC.